Each of the 12 T cell receptor beta chains below was sequenced from the same sample in a study of cytomegalovirus exposure and HLA in healthy donors. PCR involved 60 Vbeta and 13 Jbeta primers. Some clones are missing from TCRdb's copy, which holds only in-frame ones; the method was immunoSEQ multiplex PCR. Among about 160,000 clones listed, 63% were seen once. Sequenced input: PBMCs. These receptors all come from a woman between 55 and 75 years old in good health and CMV-seropositive.

V is TRBV5-1 and J is TRBJ2-7, with TRBD2 identical over 10 bases. Germline V gene lookup returns CDR1 SGHRS and CDR2 YFSETQ. Trimming at V came to 5 bases and at J to 7 bases, leaving 15 bases not matched to a gene. This CDR3 contains 16 residues. The CDR3 here is CASSPLWLAGDGEQYF. CDR3 sequence (DNA): TGCGCCAGCAGTCCCCTCTGGCTAGCGGGAGACGGGGAGCAGTACTTC.

The CDR3 nucleotides read TGTGCCAGCAGCTTCGGAGAGGTCTATGGCTACACCTTC. Amino acid sequence: CASSFGEVYGYTF. The chain has TRBV7-2 and TRBJ1-2; D gene unclear. Germline V gene data show CDR1 as SGHTA and CDR2 as FQGNSA. This CDR3 has 13 amino acids. Trimming removed 3 bases from V and 4 bases from J, with 9 bases in between. The whole variable domain, filled in from reference TRBV7-2 and TRBJ1-2, reads GAGVSQSPSNKVTEKGKDVELRCDPISGHTALYWYRQSLGQGLEFLIYFQGNSAPDKSGLPSDRFSAERTGGSVSTLTIQRTQQEDSAVYLCASSFGEVYGYTFGSGTRLTVV.

The chain recombines TRBV4-2 with TRBJ2-3, with D perhaps TRBD2 (5 bases). Germline V CDR1 and CDR2: LGHNA, YNFKEQ. The CDR3 totals 17 residues. V shed 1 base and J shed 4 bases, with 18 bases lying between them. Here the CDR3 DNA reads TGTGCCAGCAGCCAAGGTCCGGGGATCTCCAGTTCAGATACGCAGTATTTT. Translated, it gives CASSQGPGISSSDTQYF.

The chain joins TRBV7-9 to TRBJ1-3; tentatively, D is TRBD1 (5 bases). Trimming stripped 5 bases from V and 2 bases from J, with 10 bases between. This CDR3 has 14 amino acids. The germline gives CDR1 SEHNR, CDR2 FQNEAQ (reference sequence). The CDR3 protein is CASSPRTTGNTIYF. CDR3 nucleotides: TGTGCCAGCAGCCCCCGGACAACTGGAAACACCATATATTTT.

The J gene is TRBJ2-1, the V gene TRBV2, with 8 bases identical to TRBD2. V lost 5 bases and J lost 0; bases outside the gene matches: 3. The CDR3 is made up of 15 amino acids. Germline V gene lookup returns CDR1 SNHLY and CDR2 FYNNEI. The CDR3, as DNA: TGTGCCAGCAGTCCAAGCGGGAGCTCCTACAATGAGCAGTTCTTC. It translates to CASSPSGSSYNEQFF.

This clone was counted only a few times. An end of the junction differs from the germline gene, which may be a read error. The chain couples TRBV4-3 to TRBJ2-2; TRBD2 is a possible D gene (6 bases). The CDR3 runs 13 residues. Germline V gene data show CDR1 as LGHNA and CDR2 as YSLEER. The CDR3 reads CASSQEVRGELLF. Here the CDR3 DNA reads TGCGCCAGCAGCCAAGAAGTGCGCGGGGAGCTGCTTTTT.

This chain joins TRBV5-1 and TRBJ2-3, with 8 bases aligning to TRBD2. This CDR3 has 16 residues. V lost 2 bases and J lost 1; bases outside the gene matches: 6. Germline V gives CDR1 SGHRS, CDR2 YFSETQ. The CDR3 DNA is TGCGCCAGCAGCTTCACCAGCGGGAGCCGCACAGATACGCAGTATTTT. Amino acid sequence: CASSFTSGSRTDTQYF. Combining the CDR3 with reference TRBV5-1 and TRBJ2-3 gives the whole variable domain KAGVTQTPRYLIKTRGQQVTLSCSPISGHRSVSWYQQTPGQGLQFLFEYFSETQRNKGNFPGRFSGRQFSNSRSEMNVSTLELGDSALYLCASSFTSGSRTDTQYFGPGTRLTVL.

The V gene is TRBV6-6, the J gene TRBJ1-6, with 8 bases that match TRBD1. The V gene end was trimmed by 8 bases and the J gene end by 10 bases; junction bases not matched to a gene: 13. CDR3 length: 15 amino acids. Germline CDR1 and CDR2: MNHNY and SVGAGI (reference sequence). The CDR3 loop is CASLQGRQGLSPLHF. In DNA form, the CDR3 reads TGTGCCAGCCTTCAGGGTAGACAGGGGTTATCACCCCTCCACTTT.

The V call is TRBV5-1, the J call TRBJ2-1; 8 bases line up with TRBD2. The CDR3 is made up of 16 amino acids. Germline V gene sequence: CDR1 SGHRS, CDR2 YFSETQ. The V segment lost 0 bases and the J segment 4 bases; nucleotides outside the gene matches: 6. The CDR3 DNA sequence: TGCGCCAGCAGCTTGGCGGTGATAGCGGGGTACAATGAGCAGTTCTTC. Translating gives CASSLAVIAGYNEQFF.

This clone was seen more than once but under ten times. V gene TRBV5-1 combines with J gene TRBJ2-1, with 10 bases lining up with TRBD2. Per germline, CDR1 SGHRS and CDR2 YFSETQ. Trimming removed 2 bases from V and 6 bases from J; junction bases left unmatched: 5. CDR3 length: 15 residues. CDR3 region: CASSLVAGGLNEQFF. The CDR3 bases are TGCGCCAGCAGCTTAGTAGCGGGAGGACTCAATGAGCAGTTCTTC.

The chain combines TRBV14 with TRBJ2-2; a possible D gene is TRBD2 (5 bases). Trimming cost V 6 bases and J 3 bases, with 11 bases left between them. CDR1 is SGHDN, CDR2 FVKESK, per germline. There are 14 residues in the CDR3. This CDR3 is CASRSGRDTGELFF. CDR3 coding DNA: TGTGCCAGCAGGAGCGGTCGAGACACCGGGGAGCTGTTTTTT.

The sample holds one count of this clone. This chain uses TRBV28 with TRBJ2-1; TRBD2 matches at 8 bases. V was clipped by 4 bases and J by 0 bases; unmatched bases: 2. This CDR3 contains 15 residues. Germline lookup yields CDR1 MDHEN and CDR2 SYDVKM. The CDR3, as DNA: TGTGCCAGCAGTTCCAGCGGGGGCTCCTACAATGAGCAGTTCTTC. Amino acids: CASSSSGGSYNEQFF. Based on the CDR3 plus reference TRBV28 and TRBJ2-1, the full variable domain is DVKVTQSSRYLVKRTGEKVFLECVQDMDHENMFWYRQDPGLGLRLIYFSYDVKMKEKGDIPEGYSVSREKKERFSLILESASTNQTSMYLCASSSSGGSYNEQFFGPGTRLTVL.